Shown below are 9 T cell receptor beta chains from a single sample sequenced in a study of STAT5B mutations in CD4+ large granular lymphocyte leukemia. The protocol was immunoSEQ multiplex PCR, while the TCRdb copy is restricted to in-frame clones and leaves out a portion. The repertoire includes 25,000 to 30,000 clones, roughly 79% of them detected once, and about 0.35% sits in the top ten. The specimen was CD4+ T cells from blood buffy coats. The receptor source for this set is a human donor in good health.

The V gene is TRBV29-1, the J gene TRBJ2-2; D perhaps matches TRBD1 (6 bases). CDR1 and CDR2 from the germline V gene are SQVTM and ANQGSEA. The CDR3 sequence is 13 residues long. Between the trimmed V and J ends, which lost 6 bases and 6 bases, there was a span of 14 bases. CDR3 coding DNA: TGCAGCGTGGCCGGGACAAGGGCCGGGGAGCTGTTTTTT. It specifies CSVAGTRAGELFF.

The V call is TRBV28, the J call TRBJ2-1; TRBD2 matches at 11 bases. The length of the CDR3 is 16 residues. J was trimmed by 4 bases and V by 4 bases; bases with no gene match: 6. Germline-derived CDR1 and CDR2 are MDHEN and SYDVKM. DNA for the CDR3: TGTGCCAGCAGTTCAACTAGCGGGGGTTGGTACAATGAGCAGTTCTTC. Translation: CASSSTSGGWYNEQFF. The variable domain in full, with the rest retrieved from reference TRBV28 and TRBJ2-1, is DVKVTQSSRYLVKRTGEKVFLECVQDMDHENMFWYRQDPGLGLRLIYFSYDVKMKEKGDIPEGYSVSREKKERFSLILESASTNQTSMYLCASSSTSGGWYNEQFFGPGTRLTVL.

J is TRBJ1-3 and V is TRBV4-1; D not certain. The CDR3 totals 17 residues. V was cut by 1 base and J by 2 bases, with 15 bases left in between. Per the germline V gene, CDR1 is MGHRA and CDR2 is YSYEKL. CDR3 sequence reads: CASSQGTARDPGNTIYF. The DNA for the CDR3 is TGCGCCAGCAGCCAAGGTACGGCAAGGGATCCTGGAAACACCATATATTTT.

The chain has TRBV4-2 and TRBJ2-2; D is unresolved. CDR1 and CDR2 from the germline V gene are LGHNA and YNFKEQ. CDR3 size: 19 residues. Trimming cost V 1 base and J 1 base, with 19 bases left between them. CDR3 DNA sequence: TGTGCCAGCAGCCAAGTCCACCTCAAGGCTAGGATGAACACCGGGGAGCTGTTTTTT. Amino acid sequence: CASSQVHLKARMNTGELFF.

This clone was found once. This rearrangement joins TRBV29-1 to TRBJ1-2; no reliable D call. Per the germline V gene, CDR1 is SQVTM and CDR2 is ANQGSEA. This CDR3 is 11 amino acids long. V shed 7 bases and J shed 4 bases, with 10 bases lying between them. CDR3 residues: CSEGSGYGYTF. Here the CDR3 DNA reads TGCAGCGAGGGTTCGGGCTATGGCTACACCTTC.

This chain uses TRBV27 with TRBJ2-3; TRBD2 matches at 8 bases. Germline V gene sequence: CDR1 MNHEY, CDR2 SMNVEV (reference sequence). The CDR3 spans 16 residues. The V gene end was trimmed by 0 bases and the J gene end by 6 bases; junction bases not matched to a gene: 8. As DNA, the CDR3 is TGTGCCAGCAGTTTATCATGGCGACTAGCGCGGGATACGCAGTATTTT. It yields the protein CASSLSWRLARDTQYF.

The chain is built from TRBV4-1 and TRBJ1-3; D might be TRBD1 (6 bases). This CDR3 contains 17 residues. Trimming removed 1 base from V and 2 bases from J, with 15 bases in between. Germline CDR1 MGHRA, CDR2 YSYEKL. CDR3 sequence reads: CASSQASIGGPGNTIYF. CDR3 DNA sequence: TGCGCCAGCAGCCAAGCCTCGATAGGGGGGCCTGGAAACACCATATATTTT.

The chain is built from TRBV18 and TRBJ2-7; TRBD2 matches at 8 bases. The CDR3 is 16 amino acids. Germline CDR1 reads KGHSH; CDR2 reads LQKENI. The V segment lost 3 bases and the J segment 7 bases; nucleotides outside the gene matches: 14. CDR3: CASSPTTSALGGEQYF. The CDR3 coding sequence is TGTGCCAGCTCACCCACGACTAGCGCCCTGGGCGGGGAGCAGTACTTC.

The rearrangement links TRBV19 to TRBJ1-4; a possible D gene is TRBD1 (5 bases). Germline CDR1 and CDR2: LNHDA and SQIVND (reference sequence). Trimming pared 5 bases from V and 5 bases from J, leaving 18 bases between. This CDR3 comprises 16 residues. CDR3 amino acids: CASSPHAGRVNEKLFF. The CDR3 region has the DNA TGTGCCAGTAGTCCACACGCGGGACGGGTAAATGAAAAACTGTTTTTT.